Listed below are T cell receptor beta chains from one sample, sequenced in a study of CD8+CD57+ T cells in acquired aplastic anemia. Using its own MiXCR run on the reads, TCRdb lists one record per CDR3 protein. The sample includes approximately 200,000 distinct CDR3 sequences, 64% seen only once; the top ten take approximately 44%. Sequenced sample: sorted CD4+, CD8+, or CD8+CD57+ T cells (not recorded which) from PBMCs. These receptors were taken from a human donor with severe aplastic anemia or a healthy control (not recorded which). Both conserved end residues are part of each CDR3. A D gene is named only where the DNA matches it firmly. Only part of the rows carry a size: once, few, many, or a class if the clone is expanded.

d_call j_call v_call clone_size cdr3_nt cdr3_aa
TRBD2 TRBJ2-1 TRBV20-1 NA TGCAGTGCCCAGGGACTAAAGAATGAGCAGTTCTTC CSAQGLKNEQFF
TRBD1 TRBJ2-1 TRBV9 NA TGTGCCAGCAGCGCGCTCTTACAGGGGAATGAGCAGTTCTTC CASSALLQGNEQFF
NA TRBJ1-2 TRBV7-9 few TGTGCCAGCAGTTTCGTTGGACATGGCTACACCTTC CASSFVGHGYTF
NA TRBJ1-5 TRBV10-1 NA TGCGCCAGCAGTGAGGCCCTGGGTCAGCCCCAGCATTTT CASSEALGQPQHF
NA TRBJ2-1 TRBV10-1 NA TGCGCCAGCAGTGAGCGGGGGAACAATGAGCAGTTCTTC CASSERGNNEQFF
NA TRBJ2-7 TRBV7-9 many TGTGCCAGCAGCCCGGACCCCTACTACGAGCAGTACTTC CASSPDPYYEQYF
NA TRBJ1-2 TRBV5-8 many TGTGCCAGCAGCCCAGGAGCCGCCTTAAACTATGGCTACACCTTC CASSPGAALNYGYTF
NA TRBJ2-7 TRBV20-1 NA TGCAGTGCCCCCGGACCGACCTACGAGCAGTACTTC CSAPGPTYEQYF
NA TRBJ1-2 TRBV7-9 NA TGTGCCAGCAGCTCAACGGATGACCTACCGCAAGTTTACTATGGCTACACCTTC CASSSTDDLPQVYYGYTF
NA TRBJ1-2 TRBV4-1 NA TGCGCCAGCAGCCACGATCCGGTTGGCTACACCTTC CASSHDPVGYTF
TRBD1 TRBJ2-4 TRBV20-1 many TGCAGTGCTAGCGTCGCAGGGCAGGGGGAAAGTCTAGCCAAAAACATTCAGTACTTC CSASVAGQGESLAKNIQYF
TRBD1 TRBJ1-2 TRBV20-1 NA TGCAGTGCCCGACAGGGGGCGCGTGGCTACACCTTC CSARQGARGYTF
TRBD1 TRBJ1-2 TRBV6-4 NA TGTGCCAGCAGCCAAGGGACAGGGGGCTATGGCTACACCTTC CASSQGTGGYGYTF
NA TRBJ2-7 TRBV29-1 NA TGCAGCGTTGAGGGCGCTAGCATCCACGAGCAGTACTTC CSVEGASIHEQYF
NA TRBJ1-5 TRBV24-1 once TGTGCCACCAGTCAGGGTGGAGGATCAAATCAGCCCCAGCATTTT CATSQGGGSNQPQHF
NA TRBJ1-5 TRBV24-1 NA TGTGCCACCAGTGACCCACGGAGGGGGGAGGGTCAGCCCCAGCATTTT CATSDPRRGEGQPQHF
TRBD2 TRBJ2-7 TRBV20-1 NA TGCAGTGCTCTCCAACCGACTAGCGGGAGCTACGAGCAGTACTTC CSALQPTSGSYEQYF
NA TRBJ1-5 TRBV5-1 few TGCGCCAGCAGCTTGTTGGCAGGGGATCAGCCCCAGCATTTT CASSLLAGDQPQHF
NA TRBJ2-3 TRBV24-1 NA TGTGCCACCAGTGATTTGCCGCCGGCAGATACGCAGTATTTT CATSDLPPADTQYF
NA TRBJ1-5 TRBV10-3 NA TGTGCCATCAGTAGGGACGGTAGCAATCAGCCCCAGCATTTT CAISRDGSNQPQHF
TRBD1 TRBJ2-7 TRBV6-1 once TGTGCCAGCAGTATTACTACCGGGACAGTGTTCAACGAGCAGTACTTC CASSITTGTVFNEQYF
TRBD1 TRBJ2-4 TRBV20-1 many TGCAGTGTTCCGGGACAGGGGGACAACATTCAGTACTTC CSVPGQGDNIQYF
TRBD1 TRBJ2-3 TRBV24-1 NA TGTGCCACCGGGACGCGGACAGGATACACAGATACGCAGTATTTT CATGTRTGYTDTQYF
TRBD1 TRBJ1-2 TRBV15 NA TGTGCCACCAGCAGAGGAACCGGGACAGTAGTCTATGGCTACACCTTC CATSRGTGTVVYGYTF
NA TRBJ2-7 TRBV7-8 NA TGTGCCAGTAGCTTACCAGGGTTCGAGCAGTACTTC CASSLPGFEQYF
TRBD1 TRBJ1-1 TRBV10-3 NA TGTGCCATCACTCCGGACAGGGTTGGCACTGAAGCTTTCTTT CAITPDRVGTEAFF
TRBD2 TRBJ2-7 TRBV19 many TGTGCCAGTAGTATAGCCTTAGCGGGGGGGCCCTACGAGCAGTACTTC CASSIALAGGPYEQYF
TRBD2 TRBJ2-7 TRBV5-1 many TGCGCCAGCAGCTTTGAGGGACTATTTACCTACGAGCAGTACTTC CASSFEGLFTYEQYF
NA TRBJ1-6 TRBV20-1 NA TGCAGTGCTAGAGAACCCAGGGGAGGGTCACCCCTCCACTTT CSAREPRGGSPLHF
NA TRBJ2-5 TRBV24-1 NA TGTGCCACCAGTGGGTCGGGAGTAACTAGAGAGACCCAGTACTTC CATSGSGVTRETQYF
NA TRBJ2-1 TRBV19 NA TGTGCCAGTACGGGACTTTCCTACAATGAGCAGTTCTTC CASTGLSYNEQFF
NA TRBJ1-4 TRBV6-5 NA TGTGCCAGCAGTTACCTACTAGGGTCGTCTGAAAAACTGTTTTTT CASSYLLGSSEKLFF
TRBD2 TRBJ2-3 TRBV5-1 NA TGCGCCAGCAGATCAGCGGGAAGCACAGATACGCAGTATTTT CASRSAGSTDTQYF
NA TRBJ1-2 TRBV7-9 NA TGCGCCAGCAGCTTGGACGGATGGGGCTACACCTTC CASSLDGWGYTF
TRBD2 TRBJ2-3 TRBV12-5 NA TGTGCTAGTGCCATGACTAGCGGGCCCAGCACAGATACGCAGTATTTT CASAMTSGPSTDTQYF
NA TRBJ2-3 TRBV7-9 NA TGCGCCAGCAGCTTAAAGTCCAACCCCAGTGCAGATACGCAGTATTTT CASSLKSNPSADTQYF